This T cell receptor (beta chain) was sequenced during a study of blood T cell repertoires in COVID-19. Turning to the study itself: Some COVID-19 samples were acute and others convalescent; all came from the United States, Italy and Spain. PBMCs, B-cell-depleted T cells, or T cells provided the cDNA or gDNA that made up the material.

Sequencing was performed with immunoSEQ multiplex PCR; in TCRdb, only in-frame clones are kept and a portion is missing. This table has about 150,000 clones, approximately 86% appearing once. This CDR3 has 14 amino acids. V shed 2 bases and J shed 5 bases, with 12 bases lying between them. Germline CDR1 is SGHTA and CDR2 is FQGNSA. The sample comprised peripheral blood. The V and J genes are TRBV7-2 and TRBJ2-5; TRBD2 is a possible D gene (5 bases). This receptor was taken from a woman aged 60-70 years with active or convalescent COVID-19. The chain's CDR3 is CASSLNGVGETQYF. CDR3 DNA sequence: TGTGCCAGCAGCTTAAACGGGGTAGGCGAGACCCAGTACTTC.